This T cell receptor (beta chain) originates from a study of control samples from healthy donors and cancer patients. The CDR3 is made up of 15 amino acids. CDR1 is SGHDT and CDR2 is YYEEEE in the germline V gene. V was cut by 6 bases and J by 2 bases, with 15 bases left in between. Libraries were prepared by immunoSEQ multiplex PCR; TCRdb keeps only in-frame clonotypes and omits some of them. Altogether around 80,000 clones are present, around 87% being singletons, with the ten largest covering around 18%. This clonotype was obtained from a man aged 50-60 years in good health. The chain couples TRBV5-6 to TRBJ1-5; the D is unclear. The sample comprised blood. This CDR3 reads CASTSLGNGNQPQHF. The CDR3 region has the DNA TGTGCCAGCACCTCGCTGGGGAACGGCAATCAGCCCCAGCATTTT.